This is a list of T cell receptor beta chains from one sample in a study of blood T cell repertoires in COVID-19. Only in-frame clones appear in the TCRdb table, and some are missing; sequencing was by immunoSEQ multiplex PCR. The repertoire holds a few hundred thousand clones, with more than 70% as singletons. The sample taken for sequencing was PBMCs or T cells enriched from blood (not recorded which). The receptors stem from a woman between 25 and 40 years old who had been exposed to COVID-19. CDR3s leave out the opening cysteine and the closing phenylalanine or tryptophan. The order of the fields is V gene, J gene, CDR3 protein.

v_call: TRBV3-1/TRBV3-2
j_call: TRBJ2-2
cdr3_aa: ASSSRVARTGELF

v_call: TRBV5-1
j_call: TRBJ1-6
cdr3_aa: ASSLGGDSPLH

v_call: TRBV5-1
j_call: TRBJ2-7
cdr3_aa: ASSPSSGYEQY

v_call: TRBV19
j_call: TRBJ2-1
cdr3_aa: ASTSGLGTPNEQF

v_call: TRBV27
j_call: TRBJ1-6
cdr3_aa: ATRRGGSPLH

v_call: TRBV25-1
j_call: TRBJ1-2
cdr3_aa: ASSEGTGYGYT

v_call: TRBV27
j_call: TRBJ2-5
cdr3_aa: ASSHRDSQETQY

v_call: TRBV28
j_call: TRBJ2-7
cdr3_aa: ASSTSQGELHEQY

v_call: TRBV7-6
j_call: TRBJ2-7
cdr3_aa: ASSPEGLAGGDEQY

v_call: TRBV10-2
j_call: TRBJ2-7
cdr3_aa: ASRTAGTGGLNEQY

v_call: TRBV28
j_call: TRBJ2-2
cdr3_aa: ASIPGSVSDGELF

v_call: TRBV7-9
j_call: TRBJ2-7
cdr3_aa: ASSLAWREGGYEQY

v_call: TRBV6-1
j_call: TRBJ2-4
cdr3_aa: ASSEMDSWWIQY

v_call: TRBV27
j_call: TRBJ1-1
cdr3_aa: ASSAIGTEAF

v_call: TRBV7-2
j_call: TRBJ2-7
cdr3_aa: ASSLYSPADYEQY

v_call: TRBV7-8
j_call: TRBJ2-1
cdr3_aa: ASSLSGTGGYNEQF

v_call: TRBV19
j_call: TRBJ2-1
cdr3_aa: ASIGGSSYNEQF

v_call: TRBV5-1
j_call: TRBJ2-3
cdr3_aa: ATQGGGTQY

v_call: TRBV13
j_call: TRBJ1-1
cdr3_aa: ASSLDRFGENTEAF

v_call: TRBV7-9
j_call: TRBJ1-4
cdr3_aa: ASSFFRTGNEKLF

v_call: TRBV28
j_call: TRBJ1-2
cdr3_aa: ASSLAGTANYGYT

v_call: TRBV29-1
j_call: TRBJ2-1
cdr3_aa: SVRLAGGYNEQF

v_call: TRBV24-1
j_call: TRBJ2-7
cdr3_aa: ATSESLAGADEQY

v_call: TRBV21-1
j_call: TRBJ1-6
cdr3_aa: ASSKVRTAYNSPLH

v_call: TRBV11-3
j_call: TRBJ1-2
cdr3_aa: ASSSDQGALGYT

v_call: TRBV6-4
j_call: TRBJ2-1
cdr3_aa: ASSGTSSNEQF